This TCR beta chain was identified during a study of cytomegalovirus exposure and HLA in healthy donors. PCR involved 60 Vbeta and 13 Jbeta primers. Repertoires were generated with immunoSEQ multiplex PCR, while TCRdb's copy carries only in-frame clones and drops some. In the table there are 200,000 to 250,000 clones, 85% to 90% of which are singletons. Of note for this clone: No antigen is known for it.

Whole-study results and caveats: Based on reports, TCR beta sequences accurately predicted HLA-A and HLA-B alleles for most subjects. Data from an earlier analysis indicated that most TCR beta V segments were productive either about 90% or about 30% of the time.

Germline CDR1 and CDR2: SGHRS and YFSETQ. V dropped 4 bases and J dropped 2 bases, with 10 bases sitting between them. The CDR3 spans 14 residues. This clonotype originated in a woman younger than 35 in good health and CMV-seronegative. The sample comprised PBMCs. V usage is TRBV5-1 and J usage is TRBJ1-3; D is perhaps TRBD1 (5 bases). CDR3 DNA sequence: TGCGCCAGCAGCCCGGTGGACACTGGAAACACCATATATTTT. It yields the protein CASSPVDTGNTIYF.